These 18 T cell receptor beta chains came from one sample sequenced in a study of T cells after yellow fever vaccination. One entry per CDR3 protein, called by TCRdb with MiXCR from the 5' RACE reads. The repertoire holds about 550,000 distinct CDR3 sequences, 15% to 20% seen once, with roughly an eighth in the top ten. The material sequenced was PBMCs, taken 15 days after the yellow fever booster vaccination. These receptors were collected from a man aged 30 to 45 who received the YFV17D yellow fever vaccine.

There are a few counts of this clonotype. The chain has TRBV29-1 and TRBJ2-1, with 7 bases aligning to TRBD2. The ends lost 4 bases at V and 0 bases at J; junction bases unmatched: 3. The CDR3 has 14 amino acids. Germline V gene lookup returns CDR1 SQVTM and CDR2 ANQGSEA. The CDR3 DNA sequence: TGCAGCGTTGGGGGGGGGAGCTCCTACAATGAGCAGTTCTTC. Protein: CSVGGGSSYNEQFF.

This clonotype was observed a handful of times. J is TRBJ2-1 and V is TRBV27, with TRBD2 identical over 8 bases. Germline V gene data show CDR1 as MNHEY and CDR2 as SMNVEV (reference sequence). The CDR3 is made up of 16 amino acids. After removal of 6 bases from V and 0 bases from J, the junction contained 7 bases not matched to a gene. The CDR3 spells CASRPTSGGSYNEQFF. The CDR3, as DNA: TGTGCCAGCAGACCTACAAGCGGGGGCTCCTACAATGAGCAGTTCTTC.

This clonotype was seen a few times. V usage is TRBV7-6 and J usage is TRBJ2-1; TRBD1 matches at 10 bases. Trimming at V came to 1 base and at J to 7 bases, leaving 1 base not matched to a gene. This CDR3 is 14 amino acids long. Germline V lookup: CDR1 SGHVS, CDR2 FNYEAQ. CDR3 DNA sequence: TGTGCCAGCAGCTTAGAGGACAGGGGGAATGAGCAGTTCTTC. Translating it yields CASSLEDRGNEQFF.

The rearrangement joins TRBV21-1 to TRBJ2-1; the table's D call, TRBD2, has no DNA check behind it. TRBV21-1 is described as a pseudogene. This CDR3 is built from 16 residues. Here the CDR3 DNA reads TGTGCCAGCAGCAACGTAGCGGCAGACTTCCACAATGAGCAGTTCTTC. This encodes CASSNVAADFHNEQFF.

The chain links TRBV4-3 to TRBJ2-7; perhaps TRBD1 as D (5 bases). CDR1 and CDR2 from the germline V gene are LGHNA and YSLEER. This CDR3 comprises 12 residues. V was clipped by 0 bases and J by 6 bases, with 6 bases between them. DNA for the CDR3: TGCGCCAGCAGCCAAGAAGGGGCCGAGCAGTACTTC. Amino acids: CASSQEGAEQYF.

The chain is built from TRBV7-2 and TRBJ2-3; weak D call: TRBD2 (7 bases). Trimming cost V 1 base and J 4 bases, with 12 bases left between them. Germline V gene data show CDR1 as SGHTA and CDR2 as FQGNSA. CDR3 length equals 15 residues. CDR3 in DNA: TGTGCCAGCAGCTTAGAGCTGGGGGGGCCAGATACGCAGTATTTT. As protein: CASSLELGGPDTQYF.

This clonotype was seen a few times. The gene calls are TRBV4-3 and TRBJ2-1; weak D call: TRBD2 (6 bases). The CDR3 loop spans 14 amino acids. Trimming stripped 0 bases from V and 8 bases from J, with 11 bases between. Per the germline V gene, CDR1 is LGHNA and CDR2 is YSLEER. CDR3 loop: CASSQDGRVDEQFF. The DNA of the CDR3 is TGCGCCAGCAGCCAAGACGGGAGAGTCGATGAGCAGTTCTTC.

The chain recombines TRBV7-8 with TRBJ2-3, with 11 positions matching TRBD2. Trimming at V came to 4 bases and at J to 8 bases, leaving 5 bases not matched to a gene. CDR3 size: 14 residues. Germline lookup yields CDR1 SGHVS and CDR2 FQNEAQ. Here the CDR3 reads CASSSTSGVATQYF. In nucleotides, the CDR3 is TGTGCCAGCAGCTCGACTAGCGGGGTGGCTACGCAGTATTTT.

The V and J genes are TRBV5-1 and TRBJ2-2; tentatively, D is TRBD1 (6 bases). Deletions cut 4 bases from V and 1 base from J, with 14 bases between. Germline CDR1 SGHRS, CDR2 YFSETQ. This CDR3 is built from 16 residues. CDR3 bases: TGCGCCAGCAGCCCCACCAACAGGGTGAACACCGGGGAGCTGTTTTTT. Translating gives CASSPTNRVNTGELFF.

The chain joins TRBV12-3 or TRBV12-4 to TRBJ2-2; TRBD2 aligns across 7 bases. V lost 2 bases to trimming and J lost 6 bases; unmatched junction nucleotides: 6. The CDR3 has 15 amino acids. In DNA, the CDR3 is TGTGCCAGCAGTTTAACGGCTAGCGGCGCCGGGGAGCTGTTTTTT. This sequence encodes CASSLTASGAGELFF.

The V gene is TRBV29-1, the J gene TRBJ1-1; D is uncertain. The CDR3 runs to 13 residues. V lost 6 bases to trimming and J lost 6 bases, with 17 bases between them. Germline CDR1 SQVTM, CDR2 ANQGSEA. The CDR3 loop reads CSVRDPNPPEAFF. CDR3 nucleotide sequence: TGCAGCGTGAGGGATCCCAACCCACCTGAAGCTTTCTTT.

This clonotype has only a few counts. CDR3 in DNA: TGTGCCAGCAGTCGGGGGGGAAGCTCTGGGGCCAACGTCCTGACTTTC. Amino acids: CASSRGGSSGANVLTF. The chain uses TRBV6-4 and TRBJ2-6; TRBD2 matches at 8 bases. CDR1 is MRHNA, CDR2 SNTAGT, per germline. V was clipped by 5 bases and J by 0 bases; unmatched bases: 3. The CDR3 extends over 16 amino acids.

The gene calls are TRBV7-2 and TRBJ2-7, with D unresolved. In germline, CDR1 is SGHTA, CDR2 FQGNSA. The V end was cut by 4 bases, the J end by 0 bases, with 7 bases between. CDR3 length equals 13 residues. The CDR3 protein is CASSSRPSYEQYF. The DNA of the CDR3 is TGTGCCAGCAGCTCTCGACCCTCCTACGAGCAGTACTTC.

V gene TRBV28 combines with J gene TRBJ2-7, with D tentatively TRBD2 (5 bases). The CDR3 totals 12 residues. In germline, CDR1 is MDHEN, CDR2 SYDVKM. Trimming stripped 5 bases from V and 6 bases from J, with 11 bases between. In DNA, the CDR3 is TGTGCCAGCAGTGTAAAGCGGTTCGAGCAGTACTTC. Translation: CASSVKRFEQYF.

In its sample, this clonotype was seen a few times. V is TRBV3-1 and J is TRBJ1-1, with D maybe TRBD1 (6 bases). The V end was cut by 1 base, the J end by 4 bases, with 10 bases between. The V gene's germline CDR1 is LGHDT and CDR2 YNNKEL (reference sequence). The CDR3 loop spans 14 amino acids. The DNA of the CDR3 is TGTGCCAGCAGCCAAGTAGCAGGGGCCACTGAAGCTTTCTTT. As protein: CASSQVAGATEAFF. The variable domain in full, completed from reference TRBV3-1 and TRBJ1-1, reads DTAVSQTPKYLVTQMGNDKSIKCEQNLGHDTMYWYKQDSKKFLKIMFSYNNKELIINETVPNRFSPKSPDKAHLNLHINSLELGDSAVYFCASSQVAGATEAFFGQGTRLTVV.

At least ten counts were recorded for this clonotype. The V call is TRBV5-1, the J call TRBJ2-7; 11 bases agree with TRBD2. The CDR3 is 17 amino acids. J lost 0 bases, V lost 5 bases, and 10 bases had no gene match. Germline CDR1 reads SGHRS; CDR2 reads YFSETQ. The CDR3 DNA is TGCGCCAGCAGTCGCGGACTAGCGGGCTCATCCTCCTACGAGCAGTACTTC. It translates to CASSRGLAGSSSYEQYF. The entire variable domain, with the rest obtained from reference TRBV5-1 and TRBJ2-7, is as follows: KAGVTQTPRYLIKTRGQQVTLSCSPISGHRSVSWYQQTPGQGLQFLFEYFSETQRNKGNFPGRFSGRQFSNSRSEMNVSTLELGDSALYLCASSRGLAGSSSYEQYFGPGTRLTVT.

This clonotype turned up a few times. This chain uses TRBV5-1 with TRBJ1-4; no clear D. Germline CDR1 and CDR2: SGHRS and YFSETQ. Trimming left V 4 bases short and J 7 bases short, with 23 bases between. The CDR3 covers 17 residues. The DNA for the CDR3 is TGCGCCAGCAGCCTCGGAGAGAGCCATCAGTGGTCTGAAAAACTGTTTTTT. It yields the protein CASSLGESHQWSEKLFF. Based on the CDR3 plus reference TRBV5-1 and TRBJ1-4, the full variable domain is KAGVTQTPRYLIKTRGQQVTLSCSPISGHRSVSWYQQTPGQGLQFLFEYFSETQRNKGNFPGRFSGRQFSNSRSEMNVSTLELGDSALYLCASSLGESHQWSEKLFFGSGTQLSVL.

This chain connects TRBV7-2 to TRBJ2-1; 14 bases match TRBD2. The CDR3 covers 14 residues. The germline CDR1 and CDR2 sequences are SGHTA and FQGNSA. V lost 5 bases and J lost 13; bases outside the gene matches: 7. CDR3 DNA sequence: TGTGCCAGCAGCACGGGACTAGCGGGAGTATCTCAGTTCTTC. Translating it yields CASSTGLAGVSQFF.